The T cell receptor (beta chain) under discussion was sequenced for a study of blood T cell repertoires in COVID-19. The wider study: Samples came from the United States, Italy and Spain, spanning acute and convalescent COVID-19.

In the authors' workflow: Amplification with reference gene primers provided the estimates of nucleated cell counts. Clones were read by immunoSEQ multiplex PCR, and TCRdb kept only the in-frame ones, dropping some. The V and J calls and the clone size are those of that table, but D and trimming were determined from the DNA. Of hundreds of thousands of clones listed, roughly 80% are singletons. The V end lost 0 bases, the J end lost 0 bases, and 11 bases lay between the germline ends. The CDR3 has 16 residues. The germline V gene has CDR1 SGHVS and CDR2 FQNEAQ. The receptor was derived from a woman in her thirties or forties with active or convalescent COVID-19. The chain carries TRBV7-8 and TRBJ1-1; D is unresolved. Sample: peripheral blood. CDR3 sequence: CASSLAENPMNTEAFF. CDR3 DNA sequence: TGTGCCAGCAGCTTAGCGGAGAACCCCATGAACACTGAAGCTTTCTTT. Full variable domain (rest looked up from reference TRBV7-8 and TRBJ1-1): GAGVSQSPRYKVAKRGQDVALRCDPISGHVSLFWYQQALGQGPEFLTYFQNEAQLDKSGLPSDRFFAERPEGSVSTLKIQRTQQEDSAVYLCASSLAENPMNTEAFFGQGTRLTVV.